This record looks at one T cell receptor (beta chain) sequence and its context. This specimen comes from a study of control samples from healthy donors and cancer patients. This CDR3 is 18 amino acids long. The V end was cut by 5 bases, the J end by 2 bases, with 21 bases between. Looked up from germline, CDR1 is LNHDA and CDR2 is SQIVND (reference sequence). Sequencing was performed with immunoSEQ multiplex PCR; in TCRdb, only in-frame clones are kept and a portion is missing. In the table there are approximately 54,000 clones, around nine tenths of which are singletons. The material sequenced was PBMCs. The receptor was derived from a man over 45 with head and neck cancer. The rearrangement uses TRBV19 and TRBJ2-2; D ambiguous. The CDR3 is CASSPQSTRSTNTGELFF. CDR3 DNA sequence: TGTGCCAGTAGTCCTCAAAGTACCAGGTCGACTAACACCGGGGAGCTGTTTTTT.